Sequencing of this T cell receptor beta chain was carried out in a study of OX40 agonist ivuxolimab in advanced cancers. CDR1 is SGHVS, CDR2 FNYEAQ, per germline. The CDR3 covers 15 residues. With 3 bases clipped from V and 0 bases from J, the junction kept 1 base outside the gene matches. The assay was immunoSEQ multiplex PCR, and TCRdb's table has in-frame clones only and misses some. This table holds around 66,000 clones, approximately 90% found once. This clone was observed a single time. This chain connects TRBV7-6 to TRBJ1-4, with 7 nucleotides matching TRBD1. The specimen was CD4+ or CD8+ T cells sorted from blood, collected in a trial of the OX40 agonist ivuxolimab. This TCR derives from an adult with an advanced solid tumor such as melanoma, head and neck, liver or kidney cancer. CDR3 nucleotide sequence: TGTGCCAGCAGCTTGGGACAGTCAACTAATGAAAAACTGTTTTTT. It is translated as CASSLGQSTNEKLFF.